The 31 T cell receptor beta chains presented below share a single source sample, sequenced in a study of blood T cell repertoires in COVID-19. The protocol was immunoSEQ multiplex PCR, while the TCRdb copy is restricted to in-frame clones and leaves out a portion. Here the sample spans around 170,000 clones, 86% being singletons. Sequenced input: peripheral blood. The receptor set was obtained from a woman in her seventies with acute or convalescent COVID-19.

The chain joins TRBV24-1 to TRBJ1-2; 8 nucleotides agree with TRBD1. Per germline, CDR1 KGHDR and CDR2 SFDVKD. Trimming removed 3 bases from V and 4 bases from J; junction bases left unmatched: 6. The CDR3 is 15 amino acids. CDR3 loop: CATSDTGTGTYGYTF. The CDR3 DNA follows: TGTGCCACCAGTGATACCGGGACAGGAACCTATGGCTACACCTTC.

V usage is TRBV9 and J usage is TRBJ2-7; 7 positions agree with TRBD1. The CDR3 covers 14 residues. Trimming took 5 bases from V and 0 from J; bases not matched to a gene: 5. Per germline, CDR1 SGDLS and CDR2 YYNGEE. CDR3 coding DNA: TGTGCCAGCAGTGCGACAGGGAGCTCCTACGAGCAGTACTTC. Translation: CASSATGSSYEQYF.

V gene TRBV30 combines with J gene TRBJ2-7, with TRBD2 matching 8 bases. V was clipped by 5 bases and J by 6 bases; unmatched bases: 9. Germline V lookup: CDR1 GTSNPN, CDR2 SVGIG (reference sequence). The CDR3 contains 13 residues. The CDR3 DNA reads as TGTGCCTGGCGCGGGACTAGGGGAGGCGAGCAGTACTTC. As protein: CAWRGTRGGEQYF. Full variable domain (rest looked up from reference TRBV30 and TRBJ2-7): SQTIHQWPATLVQPVGSPLSLECTVEGTSNPNLYWYRQAAGRGLQLLFYSVGIGQISSEVPQNLSASRPQDRQFILSSKKLLLSDSGFYLCAWRGTRGGEQYFGPGTRLTVT.

The chain employs TRBV5-6 and TRBJ2-3; D unresolved. CDR1 SGHDT and CDR2 YYEEEE come from the germline V gene. This CDR3 region has 13 residues. Trimming removed 3 bases at V and 2 bases at J, with 7 bases between. The chain's CDR3 is CASSWADTDTQYF. CDR3 DNA sequence: TGTGCCAGCAGCTGGGCAGACACAGATACGCAGTATTTT.

V gene TRBV21-1 combines with J gene TRBJ2-7; the table's D call, TRBD2, was not checked against the DNA. TRBV21-1 is noted as a pseudogene. The CDR3 has 15 amino acids. The CDR3 loop reads CASSPPVGGVNEQYF. CDR3 in DNA: TGTGCCAGCAGCCCCCCAGTCGGGGGGGTCAACGAGCAGTACTTC.

The DNA of the CDR3 is TGTGCCAGCAGCCCCGGGACTAGCGGATACAATGAGCAGTTCTTC. Translation: CASSPGTSGYNEQFF. The V call is TRBV11-1, the J call TRBJ2-1; TRBD2 aligns across 11 bases. The CDR3 extends over 15 amino acids. Losses at the gene ends were 5 bases for V and 4 bases for J; bases not matched to a gene: 4. Germline-derived CDR1 and CDR2 are SGHAT and FQDESV (reference sequence).

The chain links TRBV9 to TRBJ2-1; D possibly corresponds to TRBD1 (5 bases). The CDR3 runs to 20 residues. V lost 0 bases to trimming and J lost 4 bases, with 26 bases between them. Germline V gene data show CDR1 as SGDLS and CDR2 as YYNGEE. The CDR3 bases are TGTGCCAGCAGCGTAGGACCAGGGTGGGGCGGAACGACGGATTACAATGAGCAGTTCTTC. Protein: CASSVGPGWGGTTDYNEQFF.

V usage is TRBV5-6 and J usage is TRBJ2-3; 7 bases agree with TRBD2. With 5 bases clipped from V and 2 bases from J, the junction kept 5 bases outside the gene matches. The germline gives CDR1 SGHDT, CDR2 YYEEEE. The CDR3 sequence is 14 residues long. CDR3 in DNA: TGTGCCAGCAGAGGACTAGATGCCACAGATACGCAGTATTTT. Translation: CASRGLDATDTQYF. Variable domain in full (rest from reference TRBV5-6 and TRBJ2-3): DAGVTQSPTHLIKTRGQQVTLRCSPKSGHDTVSWYQQALGQGPQFIFQYYEEEERQRGNFPDRFSGHQFPNYSSELNVNALLLGDSALYLCASRGLDATDTQYFGPGTRLTVL.

The V gene is TRBV6-1, the J gene TRBJ1-4, with D uncertain. This CDR3 is built from 14 residues. V lost 3 bases and J lost 0, with 5 bases in between. The V gene's germline CDR1 is MNHNS and CDR2 SASEGT. The CDR3 spells CASSDPTTNEKLFF. The CDR3 nucleotides are TGTGCCAGCAGTGACCCTACAACTAATGAAAAACTGTTTTTT.

The gene calls are TRBV15 and TRBJ1-5, with D perhaps matching TRBD1 (6 bases). The CDR3 has 15 residues. Trimming took 3 bases from V and 0 from J, leaving 9 bases between them. The germline CDR1 and CDR2 sequences are LNHNV and YYDKDF (reference sequence). CDR3 in amino acids: CATSRDSHSNQPQHF. CDR3 sequence (DNA): TGTGCCACCAGCAGGGACAGCCATAGCAATCAGCCCCAGCATTTT. Full variable domain (rest looked up from reference TRBV15 and TRBJ1-5): DAMVIQNPRYQVTQFGKPVTLSCSQTLNHNVMYWYQQKSSQAPKLLFHYYDKDFNNEADTPDNFQSRRPNTSFCFLDIRSPGLGDTAMYLCATSRDSHSNQPQHFGDGTRLSIL.

V usage is TRBV28 and J usage is TRBJ1-5; tentatively, D is TRBD1 (5 bases). V was shortened by 1 base and J by 1 base, with 14 bases between the two germline ends. CDR1 and CDR2 from the germline V gene are MDHEN and SYDVKM. The CDR3 extends over 17 amino acids. This CDR3 is CASSLSPGGSSNQPQHF. Here the CDR3 DNA reads TGTGCCAGCAGTTTATCCCCTGGGGGGTCAAGCAATCAGCCCCAGCATTTT.

CDR3 nucleotides: TGTGCCAGCAGTGATGAGTCTAACTATGGCTACACCTTC. Translating it yields CASSDESNYGYTF. The gene calls are TRBV2 and TRBJ1-2; no clear D gene. Germline CDR1 and CDR2: SNHLY and FYNNEI. CDR3 length equals 13 residues. Deletions cut 3 bases from V and 0 bases from J, with 5 bases between.

The genes are TRBV10-3 and TRBJ1-1; 8 nucleotides agree with TRBD1. Per germline, CDR1 ENHRY and CDR2 SYGVKD. V trimming: 10 bases; J trimming: 3 bases; junction bases outside the gene matches: 4. The length of the CDR3 is 12 residues. CDR3 in amino acids: CATSGQDTEAFF. The CDR3 region has the DNA TGTGCCACCTCGGGACAGGACACTGAAGCTTTCTTT.

The rearrangement links TRBV3-1 (or the pseudogene TRBV3-2) to TRBJ2-3; D remains unclear. The V end was cut by 5 bases, the J end by 8 bases, with 23 bases between. The germline V gene encodes CDR1 LGHDT and CDR2 YNNKEL (reference sequence). The CDR3 contains 16 residues. For the CDR3, the DNA is TGTGCCAGCAGCTCCGACTCTTCCCCCAGCATGGGTACGCAGTATTTT. It codes for CASSSDSSPSMGTQYF.

The chain joins TRBV7-9 to TRBJ2-1; 8 bases fit TRBD1. Germline loops: CDR1 SEHNR, CDR2 FQNEAQ (reference sequence). The CDR3 covers 15 residues. The trim removed 5 bases at V and 0 bases at J, leaving 3 bases unmatched. The CDR3, as DNA: TGTGCCAGCAGCCTCGGACAGGGCTCCTACAATGAGCAGTTCTTC. This sequence encodes CASSLGQGSYNEQFF. Full variable domain (outside the CDR3, taken from reference TRBV7-9 and TRBJ2-1): DTGVSQNPRHKITKRGQNVTFRCDPISEHNRLYWYRQTLGQGPEFLTYFQNEAQLEKSRLLSDRFSAERPKGSFSTLEIQRTEQGDSAMYLCASSLGQGSYNEQFFGPGTRLTVL.

The J gene is TRBJ1-1, the V gene TRBV7-2, with no clear D. CDR1 is SGHTA and CDR2 is FQGNSA in the germline V gene. V shed 5 bases and J shed 1 base, with 14 bases lying between them. This CDR3 is 15 amino acids long. For the CDR3, the DNA is TGTGCCAGCAGCCCGTCGCCAGCGACGAACACTGAAGCTTTCTTT. It is translated as CASSPSPATNTEAFF.

This clone was seen once. This chain uses TRBV6-6 with TRBJ1-5; D is uncertain. Trimming took off 7 bases at V and 1 base at J, with 8 bases between the two ends. Germline CDR1 MNHNY, CDR2 SVGAGI (reference sequence). CDR3 length: 13 amino acids. CDR3 sequence reads: CASKSLSNQPQHF. CDR3 nucleotide sequence: TGTGCCAGCAAGAGTTTAAGCAATCAGCCCCAGCATTTT.

The V and J genes are TRBV19 and TRBJ1-5; TRBD1 agrees at 8 bases. V shed 5 bases, J shed 2 bases, and the junction held 5 bases outside the gene matches. There are 15 residues in the CDR3. In germline, CDR1 is LNHDA, CDR2 SQIVND (reference sequence). The CDR3 nucleotides are TGTGCCAGTAGTTCAGACAGGGGACGCAATCAGCCCCAGCATTTT. Translating it yields CASSSDRGRNQPQHF.

The chain joins TRBV28 to TRBJ2-7; 7 nucleotides line up with TRBD2. The ends lost 0 bases at V and 2 bases at J; junction bases unmatched: 7. CDR1 is MDHEN and CDR2 is SYDVKM in the germline V gene. This CDR3 comprises 16 residues. The CDR3 DNA reads TGTGCCAGCAGTTTATGGGCGGGAGTATCGGCCTACGAGCAGTACTTC. This codes for CASSLWAGVSAYEQYF.

This clone has a single count. The genes are TRBV30 and TRBJ1-2; D is possibly TRBD1 (5 bases). The CDR3 loop spans 14 amino acids. Germline-derived CDR1 and CDR2 are GTSNPN and SVGIG (reference sequence). V was pared by 0 bases and J by 2 bases, with 10 bases between. The CDR3, as DNA: TGTGCCTGGAGTGTACACAGGACCAACTATGGCTACACCTTC. This encodes CAWSVHRTNYGYTF.

As concerns this clone: Other DNA sequences within the sample encode an identical CDR3. The rearrangement links TRBV6-5 to TRBJ1-6; no clear D gene. The germline CDR1 and CDR2 sequences are MNHEY and SVGAGI. The CDR3 totals 12 residues. The germline V and J ends were trimmed by 2 bases and 10 bases, with 6 bases remaining between them. CDR3 protein: CASSYGGSPLHF. The CDR3 nucleotides are TGTGCCAGCAGTTACGGAGGGTCACCCCTCCACTTT.

The sample holds one count of this clone. The chain uses TRBV6-2 or TRBV6-3 and TRBJ2-2; TRBD2 matches at 12 bases. CDR3 length: 17 amino acids. Germline CDR1 MNHEY, CDR2 SVGEGT. V lost 6 bases, J lost 7 bases, and 12 bases stayed unmatched. The CDR3, as DNA: TGTGCCAGCAGCGGCGGACTAGCGGGAACCTCGGACGGGGAGCTGTTTTTT. Residues: CASSGGLAGTSDGELFF.

This sequence joins TRBV27 and TRBJ1-6; D remains ambiguous. The germline CDR1 and CDR2 sequences are MNHEY and SMNVEV (reference sequence). CDR3 length: 14 amino acids. Trimming removed 3 bases from V and 7 bases from J, with 10 bases in between. The CDR3 DNA sequence: TGTGCCAGCAGTTTTACGGAGTTAAATTCACCCCTCCACTTT. The encoded protein is CASSFTELNSPLHF.

The chain employs TRBV7-9 and TRBJ1-4; a possible D gene is TRBD1 (6 bases). V dropped 5 bases and J dropped 4 bases, with 14 bases sitting between them. Germline CDR1 is SEHNR and CDR2 is FQNEAQ (reference sequence). The CDR3 sequence is 15 residues long. The CDR3 loop is CASSTETGYNEKLFF. CDR3 in DNA: TGTGCCAGCAGCACAGAGACAGGCTATAATGAAAAACTGTTTTTT. Filled out from reference TRBV7-9 and TRBJ1-4, the complete variable domain reads DTGVSQNPRHKITKRGQNVTFRCDPISEHNRLYWYRQTLGQGPEFLTYFQNEAQLEKSRLLSDRFSAERPKGSFSTLEIQRTEQGDSAMYLCASSTETGYNEKLFFGSGTQLSVL.

The chain is built from TRBV5-5 and TRBJ2-7; tentative D call: TRBD2 (5 bases). The CDR3 extends over 13 amino acids. Trimming took 2 bases from V and 3 from J, leaving 9 bases between them. CDR1 and CDR2 (germline): SGHKS, YYEKEE (reference sequence). CDR3 coding DNA: TGTGCCAGCAGCTTCCCGGGAAACTACGAGCAGTACTTC. This encodes CASSFPGNYEQYF.

The chain is built from TRBV5-1 and TRBJ2-2; TRBD1 matches at 11 bases. This CDR3 is 15 amino acids long. Germline-derived CDR1 and CDR2 are SGHRS and YFSETQ. J gave up 4 bases and V 4 bases, and 3 bases lay outside the gene matches. The CDR3 here is CASSQGQGGTGELFF. In DNA, the CDR3 is TGCGCCAGCAGCCAGGGACAGGGGGGCACCGGGGAGCTGTTTTTT.

The CDR3 here is CASSLTSGGASLQYF. In DNA form, the CDR3 reads TGTGCCAGCAGTTTGACTAGCGGGGGGGCCTCGCTCCAGTATTTT. V is TRBV2 and J is TRBJ2-3; 14 bases agree with TRBD2. Germline V gene data show CDR1 as SNHLY and CDR2 as FYNNEI. The junction had 10 bases not matched to a gene; V was cut back by 5 bases and J by 12 bases. There are 15 residues in the CDR3.

This chain links TRBV5-6 with TRBJ2-7; possible D gene TRBD2, 6 bases. With 4 bases removed from V and 3 bases from J, the gap between germline ends came to 20 bases. The CDR3 has 16 residues. CDR1 is SGHDT, CDR2 YYEEEE, per germline. The CDR3 nucleotides are TGTGCCAGCAGCCCGGGCGGGGTCGGTGAGGGCTACGAGCAGTACTTC. The encoded protein is CASSPGGVGEGYEQYF.

The chain has TRBV6-6 and TRBJ1-1, with a weak D call TRBD1 (6 bases). Germline loops: CDR1 MNHNY, CDR2 SVGAGI (reference sequence). This CDR3 has 15 residues. Trimming took 2 bases from V and 5 from J, leaving 15 bases between them. The CDR3 DNA is TGTGCCAGCAGTTACGTACAGGGCGTGGGGACTGAAGCTTTCTTT. Translation gives CASSYVQGVGTEAFF.

The rearrangement joins TRBV3-1 (or the pseudogene TRBV3-2) to TRBJ1-2; no definite D call. Germline values: CDR1 LGHDT, CDR2 YNNKEL (reference sequence). The CDR3 length is 14 residues. Trimming took off 0 bases at V and 4 bases at J, with 9 bases between the two ends. CDR3 in amino acids: CASSQEESVYGYTF. The CDR3 region has the DNA TGTGCCAGCAGCCAAGAAGAGTCCGTCTATGGCTACACCTTC.

The chain is built from TRBV5-1 and TRBJ2-5, with 8 bases aligning to TRBD1. The CDR3 has 16 amino acids. CDR1 is SGHRS and CDR2 is YFSETQ in the germline V gene. J was trimmed by 1 base and V by 5 bases; bases with no gene match: 10. The chain's CDR3 is CASRPTPGGFQETQYF. CDR3 in DNA: TGCGCCAGCAGACCCACTCCAGGGGGCTTCCAAGAGACCCAGTACTTC. Full variable domain (outside the CDR3, taken from reference TRBV5-1 and TRBJ2-5): KAGVTQTPRYLIKTRGQQVTLSCSPISGHRSVSWYQQTPGQGLQFLFEYFSETQRNKGNFPGRFSGRQFSNSRSEMNVSTLELGDSALYLCASRPTPGGFQETQYFGPGTRLLVL.